These 7 T cell receptor beta chains were sequenced from one sample in a study of radiotherapy plus CTLA-4 blockade in lung cancer. TCRdb's copy holds only in-frame clones and misses some; the assay was immunoSEQ multiplex PCR. The profile shows some 100,000 clones, about four fifths of them singletons. This material consisted of peripheral blood, taken from a patient treated with radiotherapy plus ipilimumab. These receptors were taken from a human donor with non-small cell lung cancer that progressed on radiotherapy plus ipilimumab.

The rearrangement uses TRBV2 and TRBJ1-2; TRBD1 aligns across 8 bases. The CDR3 is 13 amino acids. V gave up 5 bases and J gave up 7 bases; unmatched junction bases: 6. Looked up from germline, CDR1 is SNHLY and CDR2 is FYNNEI. CDR3 DNA: TGTGCCAGCAGTCGGACAGGGACTGGTGGCTACACCTTC. It yields the protein CASSRTGTGGYTF. The whole variable domain, filled in from reference TRBV2 and TRBJ1-2, reads EPEVTQTPSHQVTQMGQEVILRCVPISNHLYFYWYRQILGQKVEFLVSFYNNEISEKSEIFDDQFSVERPDGSNFTLKIRSTKLEDSAMYFCASSRTGTGGYTFGSGTRLTVV.

This clone appeared a few times. V is TRBV6-1 and J is TRBJ2-7; D not certain. Trimming stripped 5 bases from V and 3 bases from J, with 14 bases between. Germline-derived CDR1 and CDR2 are MNHNS and SASEGT. This CDR3 contains 14 residues. The DNA of the CDR3 is TGTGCCAGCAGTCGGGTTGGATTCTACTACGAGCAGTACTTC. It encodes CASSRVGFYYEQYF.

This clone was observed a single time. This rearrangement joins TRBV7-2 to TRBJ1-1; TRBD1 matches at 8 bases. V was clipped by 5 bases and J by 2 bases; unmatched bases: 7. Germline CDR1 and CDR2: SGHTA and FQGNSA. This CDR3 has 15 residues. CDR3 in amino acids: CASSTTGAINTEAFF. In DNA form, the CDR3 reads TGTGCCAGCAGCACGACAGGGGCGATAAACACTGAAGCTTTCTTT. The full variable domain, completed using reference TRBV7-2 and TRBJ1-1, is GAGVSQSPSNKVTEKGKDVELRCDPISGHTALYWYRQSLGQGLEFLIYFQGNSAPDKSGLPSDRFSAERTGGSVSTLTIQRTQQEDSAVYLCASSTTGAINTEAFFGQGTRLTVV.

The chain joins TRBV2 to TRBJ1-4, with a weak D call TRBD1 (5 bases). The CDR3 sequence is 16 residues long. The ends were cut back, 6 bases at V and 0 bases at J, with 14 bases in the middle. Germline V gives CDR1 SNHLY, CDR2 FYNNEI. The CDR3 region has the DNA TGTGCCAGCAGGACAGTGCAAGCCCCAACTAATGAAAAACTGTTTTTT. This sequence encodes CASRTVQAPTNEKLFF.

The chain recombines TRBV18 with TRBJ1-1; no firm D call. The germline CDR1 and CDR2 sequences are KGHSH and LQKENI. Trimming shortened V by 3 bases and J by 7 bases, and 12 bases separated the two germline ends. This CDR3 has 13 residues. This CDR3 reads CASSPGRRSEAFF. In nucleotides, the CDR3 is TGTGCCAGCTCACCGGGTCGGAGGAGTGAAGCTTTCTTT.

The chain has TRBV10-3 and TRBJ2-3, with D maybe TRBD2 (7 bases). Germline CDR1 and CDR2: ENHRY and SYGVKD. This CDR3 comprises 15 residues. V lost 3 bases, J lost 7 bases, and 17 bases lay in between. The CDR3 region has the DNA TGTGCCATCAGTGACCCGGGGGGCTCTCTCCATACGCAGTATTTT. Protein sequence: CAISDPGGSLHTQYF.

The genes are TRBV19 and TRBJ2-6; D is unclear. The CDR3 extends over 11 amino acids. CDR1 and CDR2 (germline): LNHDA, SQIVND (reference sequence). Trimming left V 10 bases short and J 4 bases short, with 5 bases between. The CDR3 here is CATSGANVLTF. CDR3 nucleotide sequence: TGTGCCACATCCGGGGCCAACGTCCTGACTTTC. Full variable domain (remainder filled in from reference TRBV19 and TRBJ2-6): DGGITQSPKYLFRKEGQNVTLSCEQNLNHDAMYWYRQDPGQGLRLIYYSQIVNDFQKGDIAEGYSVSREKKESFPLTVTSAQKNPTAFYLCATSGANVLTFGAGSRLTVL.